The TCR beta chain under discussion was sequenced for a study of control samples from healthy donors and cancer patients (dated by TCRdb to between 2020 and 2021). The germline V gene (reference sequence) yields LNHDA for CDR1 and SQIVND for CDR2. The CDR3 runs 14 amino acids, cysteine and phenylalanine included. Only the CDR3 DNA stays, 42 bases, in frame from base 1. This clone has just one count. No cognate antigen has been identified for it. A read error may produce the germline difference seen at one junction end. The library relied on the immunoSEQ multiplex PCR assay. TCRdb obtained this table from immuneACCESS and retained in-frame rearrangements with V and J assigned. These tables miss some clones; where compared with another copy, unresolved V genes account for less than half of the shortfall, and the remainder is unexplained. In this sample the table shows about 130,000 clones, approximately 90% of which occur a single time. The ten largest clones capture roughly 7.8% of the sample.

Sequencing input: blood. The TCR sequence derives from a young man in good health. The rearranged segments are TRBV19 and TRBJ2-1, with no reliable assignment of the D segment. The CDR3 amino acid sequence is: CASSLDRTYNEQFF. The bases are TGTGCCAGTAGTCTAGACCGTACCTACAATGAGCAGTTCTTC.